This TCR beta chain was obtained from a study of blood T cell repertoires in COVID-19. Study background: Sites in the United States, Italy and Spain provided acute and convalescent COVID-19 samples. Sample material is recorded as cDNA or gDNA derived from T cells, B-cell-depleted T cells, or PBMCs.

This clone was seen only a few times. Per germline, CDR1 SNHLY and CDR2 FYNNEI. The V end was cut by 4 bases, the J end by 6 bases, with 21 bases between. The CDR3 spans 16 residues. As processed by the authors: Reference gene primer amplification in the assay estimated nucleated cell counts. Measured with immunoSEQ multiplex PCR; TCRdb has only the in-frame clones, and not every one. The DNA was the basis for D and trimming; V, J and clone size are from that table. This table holds 160,000 or so clones, around 84% found once. The chain carries TRBV2 and TRBJ1-1; perhaps TRBD1 as D (5 bases). The source of this sequence is a woman aged 45-65 years with acute or convalescent COVID-19. The sequenced sample was peripheral blood. The CDR3 region is CASSGDAGGGGAEAFF. DNA of the CDR3: TGTGCCAGCAGTGGGGACGCAGGTGGGGGAGGAGCTGAAGCTTTCTTT. The whole variable domain, remainder taken from reference TRBV2 and TRBJ1-1, is EPEVTQTPSHQVTQMGQEVILRCVPISNHLYFYWYRQILGQKVEFLVSFYNNEISEKSEIFDDQFSVERPDGSNFTLKIRSTKLEDSAMYFCASSGDAGGGGAEAFFGQGTRLTVV.